One and the same sample provided the 27 T cell receptor beta chains below, sequenced in a study of blood T cell repertoires in COVID-19. TCRdb keeps only in-frame clones here, not all; method: immunoSEQ multiplex PCR. Altogether roughly 280,000 clones are present, 75% to 90% being singletons, with the ten largest covering about 2%. The sample consisted of peripheral blood. The receptors come from a woman in her 50s who had recovered from COVID-19.

To note about this clone: Other DNA sequences in the sample encode the same CDR3. This rearrangement joins TRBV3-1 (or the pseudogene TRBV3-2) to TRBJ2-7; 8 bases are a match to TRBD2. After removal of 1 base from V and 4 bases from J, the junction contained 0 bases not matched to a gene. This CDR3 comprises 13 residues. Germline values: CDR1 LGHDT, CDR2 YNNKEL (reference sequence). This CDR3 reads CASSQVAGYEQYF. CDR3 nucleotides: TGTGCCAGCAGCCAAGTAGCGGGATACGAGCAGTACTTC.

A few counts support this clone. The genes are TRBV27 and TRBJ2-3; D not resolved. CDR3 length: 13 amino acids. Germline CDR1 MNHEY, CDR2 SMNVEV (reference sequence). V was cut by 4 bases and J by 3 bases, with 8 bases left in between. CDR3 bases: TGTGCCAGCAGTTCCCTAGATACAGATACGCAGTATTTT. As protein: CASSSLDTDTQYF.

This chain uses TRBV13 with TRBJ2-1; D unclear. CDR3 length equals 12 residues. In germline, CDR1 is PRHDT, CDR2 FYEKMQ (reference sequence). Trimming removed 3 bases from V and 9 bases from J, with 9 bases in between. The CDR3: CASSLTLGEQFF. The CDR3 DNA follows: TGTGCCAGCAGCTTGACATTGGGTGAGCAGTTCTTC.

The V call is TRBV30, the J call TRBJ2-1; 10 positions match TRBD1. Germline values: CDR1 GTSNPN, CDR2 SVGIG (reference sequence). The CDR3 loop spans 14 amino acids. With V trimmed by 5 bases and J by 3 bases, 4 bases remained unmatched. The CDR3, as DNA: TGTGCCTGGGGGACAGGGGTCCTCTACAATGAGCAGTTCTTC. Translated: CAWGTGVLYNEQFF.

The V call is TRBV5-5, the J call TRBJ2-1; D is unclear. Deletions cut 2 bases from V and 3 bases from J, with 9 bases between. There are 14 residues in the CDR3. CDR1 and CDR2 from the germline V gene are SGHKS and YYEKEE (reference sequence). The chain's CDR3 is CASSFLVGYNEQFF. The CDR3 DNA is TGTGCCAGCAGCTTCCTAGTGGGCTACAATGAGCAGTTCTTC. Drawing the rest from reference TRBV5-5 and TRBJ2-1, the complete variable domain is DAGVTQSPTHLIKTRGQQVTLRCSPISGHKSVSWYQQVLGQGPQFIFQYYEKEERGRGNFPDRFSARQFPNYSSELNVNALLLGDSALYLCASSFLVGYNEQFFGPGTRLTVL.

The chain combines TRBV28 with TRBJ2-1; 8 positions match TRBD2. Germline assignment: CDR1 MDHEN and CDR2 SYDVKM. The junction had 4 bases not matched to a gene; V was cut back by 6 bases and J by 0 bases. The CDR3 has 15 amino acids. DNA of the CDR3: TGTGCCAGCAGCCTACTAGCGGACTCCTACAATGAGCAGTTCTTC. It codes for CASSLLADSYNEQFF.

The chain has TRBV5-4 and TRBJ1-1; D might be TRBD1 (6 bases). The V and J ends lost 1 base and 3 bases respectively, with 7 bases between them. CDR1 and CDR2 from the germline V gene are SGHNT and YYREEE (reference sequence). The CDR3 loop spans 13 amino acids. The CDR3 here is CASSLPGDTEAFF. The DNA of the CDR3 is TGTGCCAGCAGCTTGCCAGGGGACACTGAAGCTTTCTTT.

This sequence joins TRBV19 and TRBJ1-6; D gene uncertain. Germline CDR1 and CDR2: LNHDA and SQIVND (reference sequence). V was cut by 1 base and J by 3 bases, with 13 bases left in between. The CDR3 covers 17 residues. As DNA, the CDR3 is TGTGCCAGTAGTATAGGCCTCCCCCGGAGCTATAATTCACCCCTCCACTTT. Its translation is CASSIGLPRSYNSPLHF.

The V and J genes are TRBV11-2 and TRBJ2-3, with TRBD1 as a possible D gene (5 bases). This CDR3 contains 14 residues. CDR1 and CDR2 (germline): SGHAT, FQNNGV. V was trimmed by 0 bases and J by 4 bases, leaving 8 bases between them. The CDR3 sequence: CASSLEGHPDTQYF. As DNA, the CDR3 is TGTGCCAGCAGCTTAGAGGGGCATCCAGATACGCAGTATTTT.

The chain carries TRBV3-1 (or the pseudogene TRBV3-2) and TRBJ2-3, with D uncertain. The CDR3 loop spans 16 amino acids. CDR1 and CDR2 (germline): LGHDT, YNNKEL (reference sequence). The V end was cut by 0 bases, the J end by 0 bases, with 10 bases between. The CDR3 sequence is CASSQDRHPSTDTQYF. The DNA for the CDR3 is TGTGCCAGCAGCCAAGACCGACATCCTAGCACAGATACGCAGTATTTT.

This chain uses TRBV11-3 with TRBJ1-2; 9 bases align to TRBD1. In germline, CDR1 is SGHNT, CDR2 YENEEA. Trimming took 6 bases from V and 4 from J; bases not matched to a gene: 6. This CDR3 is 14 amino acids long. The CDR3 DNA reads as TGTGCCAGCAGTTCGGGACAGGGACCCTATGGCTACACCTTC. Amino acid sequence: CASSSGQGPYGYTF.

V usage is TRBV18 and J usage is TRBJ1-3; D gene ambiguous. V lost 2 bases and J lost 4, with 12 bases in between. CDR3 size: 15 residues. CDR1 is KGHSH and CDR2 is LQKENI in the germline V gene. The CDR3 here is CASSPSTPSGNTIYF. CDR3 bases: TGTGCCAGCTCACCATCAACCCCAAGCGGAAACACCATATATTTT.

The V gene is TRBV5-1, the J gene TRBJ1-6; no clear D. V was trimmed by 4 bases and J by 10 bases, leaving 18 bases between them. Per the germline V gene, CDR1 is SGHRS and CDR2 is YFSETQ. This CDR3 is built from 15 residues. The CDR3 sequence is CASSPRPSGGSPLHF. Written as DNA, the CDR3 is TGCGCCAGCAGCCCACGACCCTCGGGAGGATCACCCCTCCACTTT.

CDR3 bases: TGTGCCAGCAGCTTAGTCCCGACTAGCGGGGGAACGAGGTCGACGCAGTATTTT. Translation gives CASSLVPTSGGTRSTQYF. The chain joins TRBV7-2 to TRBJ2-3; 12 bases fit TRBD2. Trimming removed 1 base from V and 9 bases from J; junction bases left unmatched: 14. The germline gives CDR1 SGHTA, CDR2 FQGNSA. The CDR3 is made up of 18 amino acids.

This clone was detected only once. V gene TRBV4-3 combines with J gene TRBJ2-6; 7 positions match TRBD2. Germline CDR1 is LGHNA and CDR2 is YSLEER. The CDR3 loop spans 19 amino acids. Germline trimming cut 0 bases from V and 1 base from J; bases unmatched to any gene: 9. CDR3: CASSQDLRQGGSGANVLTF. The CDR3 DNA sequence: TGCGCCAGCAGCCAAGATCTGCGGCAGGGAGGGTCTGGGGCCAACGTCCTGACTTTC.

This chain connects TRBV5-6 to TRBJ1-5; D not certain. The CDR3 is made up of 17 amino acids. Germline V lookup: CDR1 SGHDT, CDR2 YYEEEE. Trimming stripped 0 bases from V and 3 bases from J, with 16 bases between. The CDR3 sequence: CASSLDAEELYNQPQHF. CDR3 nucleotides: TGTGCCAGCAGCTTGGACGCGGAAGAGCTATACAATCAGCCCCAGCATTTT. Full variable domain (outside the CDR3, taken from reference TRBV5-6 and TRBJ1-5): DAGVTQSPTHLIKTRGQQVTLRCSPKSGHDTVSWYQQALGQGPQFIFQYYEEEERQRGNFPDRFSGHQFPNYSSELNVNALLLGDSALYLCASSLDAEELYNQPQHFGDGTRLSIL.

V and J are TRBV7-8 and TRBJ2-3; the D is unclear. Trimming pared 5 bases from V and 9 bases from J, leaving 9 bases between. Germline V lookup: CDR1 SGHVS, CDR2 FQNEAQ. This CDR3 is built from 11 residues. This CDR3 is CASSPHGTQYF. CDR3 bases: TGTGCCAGCAGCCCCCACGGGACGCAGTATTTT.

The genes are TRBV7-2 and TRBJ2-7; 7 bases map to TRBD1. This CDR3 contains 17 residues. V trimming: 4 bases; J trimming: 4 bases; junction bases outside the gene matches: 16. Germline V gives CDR1 SGHTA, CDR2 FQGNSA. The CDR3 nucleotides are TGTGCCAGCAGCTCGCCCGTTAACAGGGGCGAAAGGTACGAGCAGTACTTC. Protein: CASSSPVNRGERYEQYF. Variable domain in full (rest from reference TRBV7-2 and TRBJ2-7): GAGVSQSPSNKVTEKGKDVELRCDPISGHTALYWYRQSLGQGLEFLIYFQGNSAPDKSGLPSDRFSAERTGGSVSTLTIQRTQQEDSAVYLCASSSPVNRGERYEQYFGPGTRLTVT.

CDR3 coding DNA: TGTGCCAGCAGTCCAGGGGGTCAGCAGTTCTTC. It specifies CASSPGGQQFF. This sequence joins TRBV7-3 and TRBJ2-1; 7 bases agree with TRBD1. Germline-derived CDR1 and CDR2 are SGHTA and FQGTGA. The CDR3 is 11 residues long. The V gene end was trimmed by 6 bases and the J gene end by 11 bases; junction bases not matched to a gene: 4.

This clone was counted a single time. The chain is built from TRBV19 and TRBJ2-7; 9 nucleotides agree with TRBD1. Germline lookup yields CDR1 LNHDA and CDR2 SQIVND (reference sequence). The CDR3 extends over 15 amino acids. The J segment lost 0 bases and the V segment lost 5 bases, leaving 5 bases of the junction unmatched. In nucleotides, the CDR3 is TGTGCCAGTAGTCCGCCGGGACAGGGCTCCTACGAGCAGTACTTC. This encodes CASSPPGQGSYEQYF.

V usage is TRBV30 and J usage is TRBJ2-7, with 10 bases aligning to TRBD1. Trimming took 3 bases from V and 5 from J; bases not matched to a gene: 7. CDR1 and CDR2 from the germline V gene are GTSNPN and SVGIG (reference sequence). CDR3 length: 14 residues. DNA of the CDR3: TGTGCCTGGAGGACTCCGGGACAGGGGAACGAGCAGTACTTC. It specifies CAWRTPGQGNEQYF. Supplemented by reference TRBV30 and TRBJ2-7, the full variable domain reads SQTIHQWPATLVQPVGSPLSLECTVEGTSNPNLYWYRQAAGRGLQLLFYSVGIGQISSEVPQNLSASRPQDRQFILSSKKLLLSDSGFYLCAWRTPGQGNEQYFGPGTRLTVT.

The rearrangement uses TRBV5-1 and TRBJ1-2; the D is unclear. In germline, CDR1 is SGHRS, CDR2 YFSETQ. V was trimmed by 4 bases and J by 1 base, leaving 11 bases between them. CDR3 size: 14 residues. For the CDR3, the DNA is TGCGCCAGCAGCCTTGACACCAATAACTATGGCTACACCTTC. It translates to CASSLDTNNYGYTF.

The chain links TRBV21-1 to TRBJ2-6; the table's D call of TRBD2 was not tested on the DNA. TRBV21-1 is a listed pseudogene. The length of the CDR3 is 20 residues. CDR3 amino acids: CASSKVKRGGGLSGANVLTF. The CDR3 DNA reads TGTGCCAGCAGCAAAGTGAAGCGCGGGGGAGGGCTATCTGGGGCCAACGTCCTGACTTTC.

The chain couples TRBV27 to TRBJ2-2; a possible D gene is TRBD2 (6 bases). CDR1 is MNHEY and CDR2 is SMNVEV in the germline V gene (reference sequence). V shed 2 bases and J shed 4 bases, with 17 bases lying between them. This CDR3 is built from 17 residues. The CDR3 sequence is CASSLRGGLARTGELFF. For the CDR3, the DNA is TGTGCCAGCAGTTTAAGGGGAGGATTAGCTCGCACCGGGGAGCTGTTTTTT.

The chain combines TRBV9 with TRBJ1-1, with unresolved D. The germline V and J ends were trimmed by 4 bases and 1 base, with 11 bases remaining between them. Per germline, CDR1 SGDLS and CDR2 YYNGEE. The CDR3 loop spans 14 amino acids. The CDR3 coding sequence is TGTGCCAGCAGCCCTAGCTGGGAGAACACTGAAGCTTTCTTT. Protein: CASSPSWENTEAFF.

Here the CDR3 reads CASSQGKVAFF. The CDR3 nucleotides are TGTGCCAGCTCGCAGGGGAAGGTAGCTTTCTTT. V gene TRBV12-3 or TRBV12-4 combines with J gene TRBJ1-1, with a possible D match to TRBD1 (6 bases). The CDR3 runs 11 residues. Trimming took 8 bases from V and 10 from J, leaving 14 bases between them.

V usage is TRBV2 and J usage is TRBJ1-4; weak D call: TRBD1 (5 bases). Germline CDR1 is SNHLY and CDR2 is FYNNEI. The CDR3 is 14 residues long. V shed 6 bases and J shed 7 bases, with 15 bases lying between them. The CDR3 DNA is TGTGCCAGCAGCCTGTTGGTCAGGGTTGAAAAACTGTTTTTT. Translation gives CASSLLVRVEKLFF.